This is a list of T cell receptor beta chains from one sample in a study of cytomegalovirus exposure and HLA in healthy donors. Assay: immunoSEQ multiplex PCR; the TCRdb copy retains only in-frame clones and omits some. The sample includes under 150,000 clones, about four fifths of them seen just once. The source material was PBMCs. These TCRs come from a young woman in good health and CMV-seronegative. Both conserved end residues are trimmed from each CDR3. Fields, in order: J gene, clone size, V gene, D gene, CDR3 protein. D genes are given only for firm matches. Rows give clone size only sometimes, using once, few, many, or a class for an expanded clone.

TRBJ1-1 | . | TRBV6-1 | . | ASSEKTGVRPAEAF
TRBJ1-1 | . | TRBV11-2 | . | ASSPPGGWNTEAF
TRBJ1-5 | . | TRBV5-5 | . | ASSFQGTQPQH
TRBJ1-1 | . | TRBV11-2 | . | ASSPLRGTEAF
TRBJ1-1 | . | TRBV19 | . | ASSMGRGANTEAF
TRBJ1-5 | . | TRBV4-2 | . | ASSQDRVSNQPQH
TRBJ1-4 | . | TRBV7-9 | . | ASSLNAGGRATNEKLF
TRBJ2-5 | . | TRBV6-1 | . | ASSAGAEETQY
TRBJ1-2 | few | TRBV29-1 | . | SVEGGTGGYT
TRBJ1-1 | . | TRBV7-2 | . | ASSFPGDLTPNTEAF
TRBJ2-5 | . | TRBV15 | . | ATSDRLSRGETQY
TRBJ1-3 | . | TRBV11-2 | . | ASSRSPTGFGNTIY
TRBJ1-2 | few | TRBV2 | . | ASSEGGGYT
TRBJ1-1 | . | TRBV28 | . | ASSGFFAEAF
TRBJ2-4 | . | TRBV5-6 | . | ASSLVGGIAKNIQY
TRBJ2-7 | . | TRBV6-6 | TRBD2 | ASSYSTLAGYEQY
TRBJ1-1 | . | TRBV5-1 | TRBD1 | ASSLFPGQGGTEAF
TRBJ1-1 | . | TRBV6-6 | . | ASSSYNTEAF
TRBJ1-1 | . | TRBV7-8 | . | ASSLVGQNTEAF
TRBJ1-4 | . | TRBV19 | TRBD1 | ASSTPGQGGEKLF
TRBJ2-2 | . | TRBV10-1 | TRBD2 | ASSSGGVGTGELF
TRBJ1-1 | . | TRBV10-3 | . | AIRGSMGQSTEAF
TRBJ1-2 | . | TRBV15 | . | ATSREGRGAGGYT
TRBJ1-3 | few | TRBV7-9 | TRBD1 | ASSHPGQVSGNTIY
TRBJ1-1 | . | TRBV10-3 | . | AISDPSTEAF
TRBJ2-3 | . | TRBV5-1 | TRBD1 | ASSLRTGINTQY
TRBJ1-1 | . | TRBV28 | . | ASTLGGGHTEAF
TRBJ1-4 | . | TRBV14 | TRBD1 | ASSQATGGYEKLF
TRBJ2-1 | . | TRBV6-1 | TRBD2 | ASSEMGPGLAGREQF
TRBJ1-1 | once | TRBV7-2 | . | ASSTLGPATEAF
TRBJ2-5 | . | TRBV6-6 | . | ASSYSTGVQETQY
TRBJ1-4 | . | TRBV5-4 | . | ASSFNTLATNEKLF
TRBJ1-5 | . | TRBV7-8 | . | ASSRDNQPQH
TRBJ2-1 | . | TRBV9 | . | ASSVQGGYNEQF
TRBJ1-1 | . | TRBV7-9 | TRBD1 | ASSKTGLNTEAF
TRBJ2-7 | . | TRBV11-3 | . | ASSFAGAGSLGEQY
TRBJ2-3 | . | TRBV7-8 | . | ASSLYGSADTQY
TRBJ2-1 | . | TRBV20-1 | . | SALRGF
TRBJ1-1 | . | TRBV19 | TRBD1 | ASRVEGATEAF
TRBJ2-2 | . | TRBV6-5 | TRBD1 | ASRDRFPNTGELF
TRBJ1-2 | . | TRBV6-1 | . | ASSEKGQVWRGYT
TRBJ1-1 | few | TRBV5-1 | TRBD1 | AGTGRTEAF
TRBJ1-1 | . | TRBV27 | . | ASSRTVYMNTEAF
TRBJ2-7 | . | TRBV28 | . | ASSSVGAPISYEQY
TRBJ2-2 | . | TRBV21-1 | . | ASSKIFRVTNTGELF
TRBJ2-7 | . | TRBV6-5 | . | ASSPDSERGYEQY
TRBJ1-2 | once | TRBV10-3 | TRBD1 | AISERDPGQGSGGYT